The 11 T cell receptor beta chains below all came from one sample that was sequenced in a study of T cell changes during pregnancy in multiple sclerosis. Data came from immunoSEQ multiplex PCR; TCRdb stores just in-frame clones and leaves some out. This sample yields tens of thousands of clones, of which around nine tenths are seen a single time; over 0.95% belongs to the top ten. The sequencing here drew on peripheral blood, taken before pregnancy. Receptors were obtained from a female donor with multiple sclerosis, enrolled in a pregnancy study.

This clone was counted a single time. The CDR3 sequence is CASSFTQGALNYGYTF. CDR3 bases: TGCGCCAGCAGCTTTACACAGGGGGCGCTTAACTATGGCTACACCTTC. The rearrangement links TRBV5-1 to TRBJ1-2; 9 bases line up with TRBD1. After removal of 2 bases from V and 1 base from J, the junction contained 6 bases not matched to a gene. The CDR3 has 16 amino acids. CDR1 and CDR2 from the germline V gene are SGHRS and YFSETQ.

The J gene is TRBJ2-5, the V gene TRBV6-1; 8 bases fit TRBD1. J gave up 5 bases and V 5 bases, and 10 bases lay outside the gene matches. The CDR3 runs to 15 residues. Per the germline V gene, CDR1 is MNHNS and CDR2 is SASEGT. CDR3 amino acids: CASSPRTGSGETQYF. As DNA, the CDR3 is TGTGCCAGCAGTCCCCGGACAGGGTCGGGCGAGACCCAGTACTTC.

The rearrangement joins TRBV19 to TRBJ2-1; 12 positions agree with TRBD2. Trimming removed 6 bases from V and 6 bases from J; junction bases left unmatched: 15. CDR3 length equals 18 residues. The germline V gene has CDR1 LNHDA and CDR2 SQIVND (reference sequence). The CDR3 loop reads CASSPGLAGLRRVNEQFF. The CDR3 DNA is TGTGCCAGTAGCCCGGGACTAGCGGGTTTGCGAAGGGTCAATGAGCAGTTCTTC.

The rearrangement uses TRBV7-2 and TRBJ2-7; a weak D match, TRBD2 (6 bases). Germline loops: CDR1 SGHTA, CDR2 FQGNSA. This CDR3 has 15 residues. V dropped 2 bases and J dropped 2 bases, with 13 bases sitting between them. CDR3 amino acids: CASSLIGGTPYEQYF. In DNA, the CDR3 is TGTGCCAGCAGCTTAATTGGCGGGACCCCCTACGAGCAGTACTTC.

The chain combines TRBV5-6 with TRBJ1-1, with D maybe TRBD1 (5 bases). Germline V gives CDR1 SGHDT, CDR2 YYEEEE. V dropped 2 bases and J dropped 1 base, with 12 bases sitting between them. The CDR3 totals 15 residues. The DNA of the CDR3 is TGTGCCAGCAGCTTTGGCGGGACGGGGAACACTGAAGCTTTCTTT. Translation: CASSFGGTGNTEAFF. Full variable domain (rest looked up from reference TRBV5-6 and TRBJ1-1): DAGVTQSPTHLIKTRGQQVTLRCSPKSGHDTVSWYQQALGQGPQFIFQYYEEEERQRGNFPDRFSGHQFPNYSSELNVNALLLGDSALYLCASSFGGTGNTEAFFGQGTRLTVV.

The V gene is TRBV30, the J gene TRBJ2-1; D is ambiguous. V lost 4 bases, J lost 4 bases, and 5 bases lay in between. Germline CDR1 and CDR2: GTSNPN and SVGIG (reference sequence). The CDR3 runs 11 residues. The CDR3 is CAWMAYNEQFF. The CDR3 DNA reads TGTGCCTGGATGGCTTACAATGAGCAGTTCTTC.

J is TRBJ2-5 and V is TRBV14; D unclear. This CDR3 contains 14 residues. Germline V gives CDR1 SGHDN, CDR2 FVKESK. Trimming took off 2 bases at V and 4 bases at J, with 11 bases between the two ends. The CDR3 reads CASSQSWSRETQYF. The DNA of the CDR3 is TGTGCCAGCAGCCAATCTTGGAGTCGAGAGACCCAGTACTTC.

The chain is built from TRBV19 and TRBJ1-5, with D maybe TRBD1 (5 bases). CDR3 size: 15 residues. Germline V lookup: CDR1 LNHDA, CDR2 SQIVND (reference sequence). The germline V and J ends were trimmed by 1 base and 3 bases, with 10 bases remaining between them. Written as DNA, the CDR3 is TGTGCCAGTAGTATAGCAAGGGGTGACAATCAGCCCCAGCATTTT. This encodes CASSIARGDNQPQHF.

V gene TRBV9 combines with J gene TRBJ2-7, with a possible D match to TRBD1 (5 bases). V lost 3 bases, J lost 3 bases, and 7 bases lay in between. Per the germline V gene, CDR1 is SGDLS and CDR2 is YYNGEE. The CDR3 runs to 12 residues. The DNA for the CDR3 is TGTGCCAGCAGCGCCACAGGCTACGAGCAGTACTTC. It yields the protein CASSATGYEQYF.

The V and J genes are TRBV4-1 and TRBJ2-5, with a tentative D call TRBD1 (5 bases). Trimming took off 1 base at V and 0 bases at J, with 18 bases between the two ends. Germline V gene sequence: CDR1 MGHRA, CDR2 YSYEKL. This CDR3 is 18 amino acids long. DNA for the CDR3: TGCGCCAGCAGCCAAGTTGTCCCTCAAAACAGGTACCAAGAGACCCAGTACTTC. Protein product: CASSQVVPQNRYQETQYF.

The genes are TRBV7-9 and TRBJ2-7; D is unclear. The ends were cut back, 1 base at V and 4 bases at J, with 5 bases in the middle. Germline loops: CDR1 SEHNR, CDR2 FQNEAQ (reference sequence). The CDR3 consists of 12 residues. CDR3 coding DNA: TGTGCCAGCAGCTTAGTGCAGTACGAGCAGTACTTC. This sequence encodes CASSLVQYEQYF.